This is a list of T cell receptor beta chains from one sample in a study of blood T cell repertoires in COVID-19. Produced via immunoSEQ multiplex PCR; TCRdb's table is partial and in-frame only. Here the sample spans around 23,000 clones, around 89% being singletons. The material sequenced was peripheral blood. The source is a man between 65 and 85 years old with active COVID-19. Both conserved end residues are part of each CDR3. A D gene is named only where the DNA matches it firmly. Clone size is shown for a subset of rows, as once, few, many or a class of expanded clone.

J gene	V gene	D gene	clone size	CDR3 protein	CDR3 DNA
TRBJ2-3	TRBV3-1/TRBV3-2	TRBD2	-	CASSQGRLAGGFRDTQYF	TGTGCCAGCAGCCAAGGCAGGCTAGCGGGGGGCTTCAGAGATACGCAGTATTTT
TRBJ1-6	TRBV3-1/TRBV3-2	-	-	CASSDNNDNSPLHF	TGTGCCAGCAGTGACAACAACGATAATTCACCCCTCCACTTT
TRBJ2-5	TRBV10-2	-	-	CASYSPRGLQETQYF	TGCGCCAGTTACTCCCCCCGGGGATTACAAGAGACCCAGTACTTC
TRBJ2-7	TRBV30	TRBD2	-	CAWIKTSPGGSSDEQYF	TGTGCCTGGATCAAGACCTCTCCGGGCGGGAGTAGCGACGAGCAGTACTTC
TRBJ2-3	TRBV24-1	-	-	CATSDPRSGSTDTQYF	TGTGCCACCAGTGATCCCAGAAGCGGGAGCACAGATACGCAGTATTTT
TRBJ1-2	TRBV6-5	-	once	CASSYRRGGGYTF	TGTGCCAGCAGTTACCGACGGGGGGGTGGCTACACCTTC
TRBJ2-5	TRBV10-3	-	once	CAISESRGQETQYF	TGTGCCATCAGTGAGTCAAGGGGACAAGAGACCCAGTACTTC
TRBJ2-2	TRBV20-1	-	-	CSASNRPGELFF	TGCAGTGCTAGTAATCGTCCCGGGGAGCTGTTTTTT
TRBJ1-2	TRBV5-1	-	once	CASTRAPETDYGYTF	TGCGCCAGCACCCGGGCCCCAGAGACAGACTATGGCTACACCTTC
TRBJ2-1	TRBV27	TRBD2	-	CASSSGTRPYNEQFF	TGTGCCAGCAGTTCCGGGACTAGGCCCTACAATGAGCAGTTCTTC
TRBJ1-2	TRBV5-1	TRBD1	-	CASSWTQGQGGYTF	TGCGCCAGCAGCTGGACCCAGGGACAGGGTGGCTACACCTTC
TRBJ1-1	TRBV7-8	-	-	CASSLVQGLFTEAFF	TGTGCCAGCAGCTTAGTGCAGGGGCTCTTCACTGAAGCTTTCTTT
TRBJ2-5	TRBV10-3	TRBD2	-	CAISALVLAGVGQETQYF	TGTGCCATCAGTGCCCTGGTGTTAGCGGGAGTAGGCCAAGAGACCCAGTACTTC
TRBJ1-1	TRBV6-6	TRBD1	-	CASSALQGVAEAFF	TGTGCCAGCAGCGCACTACAGGGGGTGGCTGAAGCTTTCTTT
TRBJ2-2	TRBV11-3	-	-	CASRLPGQDTGELFF	TGTGCCAGCAGGTTACCGGGACAAGATACCGGGGAGCTGTTTTTT
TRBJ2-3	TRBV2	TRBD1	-	CASNMYRGPEDTQYF	TGTGCCAGCAATATGTACAGGGGGCCCGAGGATACGCAGTATTTT
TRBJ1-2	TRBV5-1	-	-	CASSLVLSGESGGYTF	TGCGCCAGCAGCTTGGTTTTGTCAGGGGAGTCGGGTGGCTACACCTTC
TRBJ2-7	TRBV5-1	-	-	CVSSPRQSSYEQYF	TGCGTCAGCAGCCCGAGACAGAGCTCCTACGAGCAGTACTTC